The subject of this entry is one T cell receptor beta chain. Its matching antigen is unknown. This specimen belongs to a study of cytomegalovirus exposure and HLA in healthy donors. Using immunoSEQ multiplex PCR, the repertoire was profiled, and TCRdb retains in-frame clones only, with some absent. This table has under 250,000 clones, around nine tenths appearing once. This CDR3 has 13 amino acids. With 7 bases removed from V and 5 bases from J, the gap between germline ends came to 15 bases. Germline V gene lookup returns CDR1 SGHTA and CDR2 FQGNSA. Separation from the roughly 700-subject first cohort characterized the roughly 130-subject validation cohort, to which the donors belonged. Study outcomes and limitations: In the roughly 130 validation repertoires, a later analysis found that first-cohort TCR clusters tended to co-occur.

The sequenced sample consisted of PBMCs. The chain couples TRBV7-2 to TRBJ2-7; D perhaps matches TRBD2 (7 bases). This clonotype originated in a man between 18 and 35 years old in good health and CMV-seronegative. This chain's CDR3 is CASTKGGGNEQYF. The CDR3 bases are TGTGCCAGCACCAAGGGAGGGGGAAACGAGCAGTACTTC.